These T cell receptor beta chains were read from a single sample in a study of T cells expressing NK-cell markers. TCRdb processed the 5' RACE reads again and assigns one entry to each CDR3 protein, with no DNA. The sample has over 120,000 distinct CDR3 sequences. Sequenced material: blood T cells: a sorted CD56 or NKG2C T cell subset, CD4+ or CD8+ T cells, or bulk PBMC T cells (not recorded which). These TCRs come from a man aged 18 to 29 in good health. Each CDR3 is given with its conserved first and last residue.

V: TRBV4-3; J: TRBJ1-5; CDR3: CASSQVQSGQPQHF
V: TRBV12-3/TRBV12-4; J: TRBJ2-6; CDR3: CASSSRQGGIFLSGANVLTF
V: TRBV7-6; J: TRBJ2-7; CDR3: CASSLEGRDEQYF
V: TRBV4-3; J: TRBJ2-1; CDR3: CASSQGYDRELSSYNEQFF
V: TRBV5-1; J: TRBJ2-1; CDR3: CASSLGQGVNEQFF
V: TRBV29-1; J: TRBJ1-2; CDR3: CSVDFGGAGYTF
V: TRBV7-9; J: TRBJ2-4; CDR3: CASSRAIQNIQYF
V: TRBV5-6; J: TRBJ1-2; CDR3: CASSSQINYGYTF
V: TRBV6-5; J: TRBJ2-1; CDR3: CASSSTSGSIHNEQFF
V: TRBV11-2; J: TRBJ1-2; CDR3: CASSTRQGNSGYTF
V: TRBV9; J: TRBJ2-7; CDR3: CASSVGIAGGWEQYF